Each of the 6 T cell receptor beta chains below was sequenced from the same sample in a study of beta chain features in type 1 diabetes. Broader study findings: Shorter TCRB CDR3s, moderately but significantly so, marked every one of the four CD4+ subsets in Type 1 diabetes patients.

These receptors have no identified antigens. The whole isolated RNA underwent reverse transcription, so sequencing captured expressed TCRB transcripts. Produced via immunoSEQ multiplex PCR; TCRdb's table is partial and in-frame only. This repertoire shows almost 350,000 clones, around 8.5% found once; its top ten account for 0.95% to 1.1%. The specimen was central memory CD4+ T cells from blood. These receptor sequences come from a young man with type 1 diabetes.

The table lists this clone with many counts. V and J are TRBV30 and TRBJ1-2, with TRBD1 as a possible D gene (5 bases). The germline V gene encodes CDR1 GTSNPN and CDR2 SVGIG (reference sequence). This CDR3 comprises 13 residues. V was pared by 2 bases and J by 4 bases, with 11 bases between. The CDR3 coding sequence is TGTGCCTGGAGTTTCAGGGCTGGCTATGGCTACACCTTC. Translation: CAWSFRAGYGYTF.

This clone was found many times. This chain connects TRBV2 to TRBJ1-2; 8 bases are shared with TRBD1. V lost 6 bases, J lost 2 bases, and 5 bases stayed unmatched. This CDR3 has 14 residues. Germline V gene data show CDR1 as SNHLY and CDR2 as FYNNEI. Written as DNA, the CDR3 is TGTGCCAGCAGGGACCGGACAGGGAACTATGGCTACACCTTC. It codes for CASRDRTGNYGYTF.

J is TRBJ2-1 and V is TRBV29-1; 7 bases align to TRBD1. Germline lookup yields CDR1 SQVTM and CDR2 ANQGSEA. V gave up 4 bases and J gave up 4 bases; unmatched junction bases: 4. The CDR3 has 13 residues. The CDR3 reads CSVAGGPYNEQFF. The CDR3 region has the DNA TGCAGCGTTGCAGGGGGACCTTACAATGAGCAGTTCTTC.

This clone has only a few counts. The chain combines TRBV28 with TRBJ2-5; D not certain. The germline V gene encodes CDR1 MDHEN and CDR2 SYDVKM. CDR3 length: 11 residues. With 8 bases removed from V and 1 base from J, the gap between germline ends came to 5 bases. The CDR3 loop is CASLLQETQYF. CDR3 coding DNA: TGTGCCAGCCTTCTCCAAGAGACCCAGTACTTC.

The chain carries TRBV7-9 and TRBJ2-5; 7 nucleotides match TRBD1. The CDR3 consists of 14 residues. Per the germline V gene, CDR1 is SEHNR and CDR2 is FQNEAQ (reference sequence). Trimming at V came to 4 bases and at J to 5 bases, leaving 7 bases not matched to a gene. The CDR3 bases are TGTGCCAGCAGCTCCTACAGGGGTCGTGAGACCCAGTACTTC. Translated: CASSSYRGRETQYF.

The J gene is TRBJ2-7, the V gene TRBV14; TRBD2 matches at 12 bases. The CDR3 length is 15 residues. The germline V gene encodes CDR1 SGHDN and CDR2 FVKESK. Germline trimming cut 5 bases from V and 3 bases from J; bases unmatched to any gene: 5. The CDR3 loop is CASSLLAGGSYEQYF. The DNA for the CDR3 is TGTGCCAGCAGCTTACTAGCGGGGGGCAGCTACGAGCAGTACTTC. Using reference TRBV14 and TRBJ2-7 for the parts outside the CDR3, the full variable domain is EAGVTQFPSHSVIEKGQTVTLRCDPISGHDNLYWYRRVMGKEIKFLLHFVKESKQDESGMPNNRFLAERTGGTYSTLKVQPAELEDSGVYFCASSLLAGGSYEQYFGPGTRLTVT.